Listed below are T cell receptor beta chains from one sample, sequenced in a study of control samples from healthy donors and cancer patients. Libraries were prepared by immunoSEQ multiplex PCR; TCRdb keeps only in-frame clonotypes and omits some of them. The sample has around 50,000 clones; approximately 90% are singletons. Sequences were obtained from PBMCs. These receptors were taken from a young man with colorectal cancer. Each CDR3 is given with its conserved first and last residue. A D gene is named only where the DNA matches it firmly. Clone size is given for some rows only: seen once, a few or many times, or a class if the clone is expanded.

abundance | j_gene | d_gene | v_gene | CDR3nt | CDR3aa
once | TRBJ2-7 | NA | TRBV6-1 | TGTGCCAGCAGTGAAGGTTTAACTCGCGGAAGCTCCTACGAGCAGTACTTC | CASSEGLTRGSSYEQYF
NA | TRBJ1-2 | NA | TRBV6-6 | TGTGCCAGCAGTTCCCAGAATCTGACCTTC | CASSSQNLTF
NA | TRBJ2-5 | TRBD1 | TRBV7-2 | TGTGCCAGCAGCTTAACAGGGGGCGACGCGACCCAGTACTTC | CASSLTGGDATQYF
NA | TRBJ1-1 | TRBD1 | TRBV9 | TGTGCCAGCAGCGAGACAGGGGGAGGCAGTGAAGCTTTCTTT | CASSETGGGSEAFF
NA | TRBJ1-2 | TRBD1 | TRBV15 | TGTGCCACCAGCAGAGATAACAGGGGGAGCTATGGCTACACCTTC | CATSRDNRGSYGYTF
NA | TRBJ1-2 | NA | TRBV4-3 | TGCGCCAGCAGCCACAATCGCGGCAGCTCGGACTATGGCTACACCTTC | CASSHNRGSSDYGYTF
NA | TRBJ2-3 | TRBD2 | TRBV6-4 | TGTGCCAGCAGTGACTCACCGGGTAGCGGGGGGACCACAGATACGCAGTATTTT | CASSDSPGSGGTTDTQYF
NA | TRBJ2-2 | NA | TRBV2 | TGTGCCAGCTTGAAGTTAAGGAACACCGGGGAGCTGTTTTTT | CASLKLRNTGELFF
NA | TRBJ1-6 | NA | TRBV5-6 | TGTGCCAGCAGCTTTTTCAGGGGTGATTCACCCCTCCACTTT | CASSFFRGDSPLHF
NA | TRBJ2-6 | NA | TRBV13 | TGTGCCAGCAGCATTTTCTCTGGGGCCAACGTCCTGACTTTC | CASSIFSGANVLTF
NA | TRBJ1-2 | NA | TRBV6-6 | TGTGCCAGCAGTTCCCCCCAGTCGGGCTATGGCTACACCTTC | CASSSPQSGYGYTF
NA | TRBJ1-5 | NA | TRBV30 | TGTGCCTGGAGTGGTATGGGGAATCAGCCCCAGCATTTT | CAWSGMGNQPQHF
NA | TRBJ2-7 | NA | TRBV12-3/TRBV12-4 | TGTGCCAGCAGGCTCGGTGGCTACGAGCAGTACTTC | CASRLGGYEQYF
NA | TRBJ2-3 | NA | TRBV27 | TGTGCCAGCAGGGGATTCACAGATACGCAGTATTTT | CASRGFTDTQYF
NA | TRBJ2-3 | TRBD1 | TRBV5-6 | TGTGCCAGCAGCTTACAGGGGTCGTTTAGCACAGATACGCAGTATTTT | CASSLQGSFSTDTQYF
NA | TRBJ1-1 | TRBD1 | TRBV27 | TGTGCCAGCAGTCCAGGGGGCGCGTGGTATTTTGGCACTGAAGCTTTCTTT | CASSPGGAWYFGTEAFF
NA | TRBJ2-7 | TRBD1 | TRBV7-8 | TGTGCCAGCAGCCTGGGACAGGCCGAGCAGTACTTC | CASSLGQAEQYF
NA | TRBJ1-2 | NA | TRBV6-5 | TGTGCCAGCAGTTACCTAGGTTTGGGACCGGAGGAAGGCTACACCTTC | CASSYLGLGPEEGYTF
few | TRBJ1-4 | TRBD1 | TRBV5-8 | TGTGCCAGCAGCTTGCGGACAGGGTTGGGAAATGAAAAACTGTTTTTT | CASSLRTGLGNEKLFF
NA | TRBJ1-2 | NA | TRBV6-1 | TGTGCCAGCAGTGAAAAATACCTAAACTATGGCTACACCTTC | CASSEKYLNYGYTF
once | TRBJ2-3 | TRBD1 | TRBV5-1 | TGCGCCAGCAGCTTGGAAGCCCCGGGACAGGGGAGGACAGATACGCAGTATTTT | CASSLEAPGQGRTDTQYF
NA | TRBJ2-5 | TRBD1 | TRBV19 | TGTGCCAGTAGCCCTGACAGGGACCAAGAGACCCAGTACTTC | CASSPDRDQETQYF
NA | TRBJ1-2 | NA | TRBV6-6 | TGTGCCAGCAGCCTCCGTGATGGCTACACCTTC | CASSLRDGYTF
NA | TRBJ2-2 | TRBD2 | TRBV11-2 | TGTGCCAGCAGCCTACCGGGACTAGCGGGGACCGGGGAGCTGTTTTTT | CASSLPGLAGTGELFF
NA | TRBJ1-2 | NA | TRBV30 | TGTGCCTGGACCGAAGGTCCCGGACTTAACTATGGCTACACCTTC | CAWTEGPGLNYGYTF
NA | TRBJ1-3 | TRBD1 | TRBV19 | TGTGCCAGCCGCCGGGACAGCGCTGGAAACACCATATATTTT | CASRRDSAGNTIYF
once | TRBJ2-1 | TRBD1 | TRBV27 | TGTGCCAGCGATACGTCCGGGACAGGGGGTATCAATGAGCAGTTCTTC | CASDTSGTGGINEQFF
NA | TRBJ2-6 | NA | TRBV11-2 | TGTGCCAGCAGCTTGCCGGATGGCTCTGGGGCCAACGTCCTGACTTTC | CASSLPDGSGANVLTF
NA | TRBJ1-3 | NA | TRBV9 | TGTGCCAGCAGTGCCTCGGGGGGTGCCTCTGGAAACACCATATATTTT | CASSASGGASGNTIYF
NA | TRBJ1-4 | TRBD1 | TRBV6-5 | TGTGCCAGCACCTCAGGGGGCGCGGGGGAAAAACTGTTTTTT | CASTSGGAGEKLFF
once | TRBJ2-6 | NA | TRBV15 | TGTGCCACCAGCAGAGGTGAACCCTCTGGGGCCAACGTCCTGACTTTC | CATSRGEPSGANVLTF
NA | TRBJ2-1 | NA | TRBV2 | TGTGCCAGCAGTGAAACCAGGGCGAATGAGCAGTTCTTC | CASSETRANEQFF
NA | TRBJ1-2 | NA | TRBV4-2 | TGTGCCAGCAGCCAAGATTTGGGTAGCAGGGGAGTTGTATTCGGATACTATGGCTACACCTTC | CASSQDLGSRGVVFGYYGYTF
NA | TRBJ2-2 | NA | TRBV6-4 | TGTGCCTTTAGACCCGGCGGGGAGCTGTTTTTT | CAFRPGGELFF
NA | TRBJ1-6 | TRBD1 | TRBV3-1/TRBV3-2 | TGTGCCAGCAGGTTGTTCCGAACAGGGGGCACACGTCCCAATTCACCCCTCCACTTT | CASRLFRTGGTRPNSPLHF
NA | TRBJ2-1 | TRBD2 | TRBV24-1 | TGTGCCACCAGTACCAGGACTAGCGAACGGAATGAGCAGTTCTTC | CATSTRTSERNEQFF
NA | TRBJ2-2 | TRBD1 | TRBV19 | TGTGCCAGCGCACAGGGGGCTTCGGACGGGGAGCTGTTTTTT | CASAQGASDGELFF
NA | TRBJ2-1 | TRBD2 | TRBV11-2 | TGTGCCAGCAGCCCTGGACTAGGTGCTACTGAGCAGTTCTTC | CASSPGLGATEQFF
few | TRBJ2-6 | NA | TRBV6-1 | TGTGCCAGCAGTGAATCAGACAGAATATTCTCTGGGGCCAACGTCCTGACTTTC | CASSESDRIFSGANVLTF
NA | TRBJ1-5 | NA | TRBV6-2/TRBV6-3 | TGTGCCAGCAGTTACGGGGTCAATCAGCCCCAGCATTTT | CASSYGVNQPQHF
NA | TRBJ1-6 | TRBD1 | TRBV7-2 | TGTGCCAGCAGCTTAATTGACAGGGGGACACCCCTCCACTTT | CASSLIDRGTPLHF
once | TRBJ1-6 | TRBD1 | TRBV5-1 | TGCGCCAGCAGCTTAGAGGTGTTGGGACAGGGGGCCTCACCCCTCCACTTT | CASSLEVLGQGASPLHF
NA | TRBJ2-7 | TRBD2 | TRBV6-6 | TGTGCCAGCAGAGATAGCGGGGGGGTAACCTACGAGCAGTACTTC | CASRDSGGVTYEQYF
NA | TRBJ1-5 | NA | TRBV19 | TGTGCCAGTAAGTCAGGGAGTGGAGAAAGCAATCAGCCCCAGCATTTT | CASKSGSGESNQPQHF
NA | TRBJ1-1 | NA | TRBV5-4 | TGTGCCAGCAGTCCACGCTCGGGGGTCACTGAAGCTTTCTTT | CASSPRSGVTEAFF
NA | TRBJ1-1 | NA | TRBV4-1 | TGCGCCAGCAGCCCCGGGCCCACTGAAGCTTTCTTT | CASSPGPTEAFF
NA | TRBJ1-5 | TRBD1 | TRBV19 | TGTGCCAGTAGTAAGGTTGGGGACAGAGAGTGGGGAAGGAATCAGCCCCAGCATTTT | CASSKVGDREWGRNQPQHF
NA | TRBJ2-6 | TRBD1 | TRBV18 | TGTGCCAGCTCACGTTGGGACAGGGGACTTGAGAGCTCTGGGGCCAACGTCCTGACTTTC | CASSRWDRGLESSGANVLTF
NA | TRBJ1-1 | NA | TRBV19 | TGTGCCAGTAGTATCCTCCCGAGTAACACTGAAGCTTTCTTT | CASSILPSNTEAFF
NA | TRBJ1-1 | NA | TRBV2 | TGTGCCAGCATTGATACAGGGAGGCTCACTGAAGCTTTCTTT | CASIDTGRLTEAFF
NA | TRBJ1-3 | NA | TRBV19 | TGTGCCAGTAGTATATACGGGATGGCAGGAAACGCCATATATTTT | CASSIYGMAGNAIYF
once | TRBJ1-1 | NA | TRBV7-8 | TGTGCCAGCAGCTTAGTCACTGAAGCTTTCTTT | CASSLVTEAFF
NA | TRBJ1-1 | NA | TRBV27 | TGTGCCAGCAGTTCCCCATCAGGGCTGAACACTGAAGCTTTCTTT | CASSSPSGLNTEAFF